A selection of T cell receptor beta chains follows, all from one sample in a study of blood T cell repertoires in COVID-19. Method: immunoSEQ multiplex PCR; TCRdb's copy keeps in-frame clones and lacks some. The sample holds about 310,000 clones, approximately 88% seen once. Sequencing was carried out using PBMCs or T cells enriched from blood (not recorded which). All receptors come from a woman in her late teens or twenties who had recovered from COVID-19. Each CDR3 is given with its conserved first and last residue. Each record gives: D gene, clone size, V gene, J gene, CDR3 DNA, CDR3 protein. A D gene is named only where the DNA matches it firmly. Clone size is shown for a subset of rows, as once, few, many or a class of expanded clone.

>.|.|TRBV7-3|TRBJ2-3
TGTGCCAGCAGCTTAAACGCGGGGGCGAGCACAGATACGCAGTATTTT
CASSLNAGASTDTQYF
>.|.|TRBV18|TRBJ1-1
TGTGCCAGCTCACCCACGGGGGGGAACACTGAAGCTTTCTTT
CASSPTGGNTEAFF
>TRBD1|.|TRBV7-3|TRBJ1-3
TGTGCCAGCAGCTTTACAGGGGGCACTGGAAACACCATATATTTT
CASSFTGGTGNTIYF
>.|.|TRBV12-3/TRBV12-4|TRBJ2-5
TGTGCCGTCGAGCGGCAAGAGACCCAGTACTTC
CAVERQETQYF
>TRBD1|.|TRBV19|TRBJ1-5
TGTGCCAGTAGCAAGGGACAGGGGGTTGGGCAGCCCCAGCATTTT
CASSKGQGVGQPQHF
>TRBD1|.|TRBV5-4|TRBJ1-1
TGTGCCAGCAGCTTAAAACATCAGGGGGAGACTGAAGCTTTCTTT
CASSLKHQGETEAFF
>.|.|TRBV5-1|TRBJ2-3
TGCGCCAGCAGCTTGGGTTCCAGGGCAGATACGCAGTATTTT
CASSLGSRADTQYF
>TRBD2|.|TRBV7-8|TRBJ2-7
TGTGCCAGCAGCCATACTAGCGGGGGGACAGGGGAGCAGTACTTC
CASSHTSGGTGEQYF
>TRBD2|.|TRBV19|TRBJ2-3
TGTGCCAGTAGTCCTAGACTAGCGGGAGGGGTTCGAGATACGCAGTATTTT
CASSPRLAGGVRDTQYF
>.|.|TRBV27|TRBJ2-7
TGTGCCAGCAGTTTATCGTTGGTCAGCGTCAACTCCTACGAGCAGTACTTC
CASSLSLVSVNSYEQYF
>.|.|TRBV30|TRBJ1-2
TGTGCCTGGTCTACGGTCAGGGCGTCCTCCTATGGCTACACCTTC
CAWSTVRASSYGYTF
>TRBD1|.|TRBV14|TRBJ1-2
TGTGCCAGCAGCCAAAGATTCGTGACAGGGAATGGCTACACCTTC
CASSQRFVTGNGYTF
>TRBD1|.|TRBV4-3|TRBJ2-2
TGCGCCAGCAGCCAAGACCCACACAGGGGTACCGGGGAGCTGTTTTTT
CASSQDPHRGTGELFF
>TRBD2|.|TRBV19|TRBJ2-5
TGTGCCAGTAGTATTGCACTAGCGGGGGTTAAAGAGACCCAGTACTTC
CASSIALAGVKETQYF
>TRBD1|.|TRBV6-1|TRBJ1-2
TGTGCCAGCAGTGAATTCCGACAGGGGCAAGAGTGGGGCTACACCTTC
CASSEFRQGQEWGYTF
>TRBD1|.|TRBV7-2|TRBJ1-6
TGTGCCAGCAGCTTGGAGGGGGCCGGTTCACCCCTCCACTTT
CASSLEGAGSPLHF
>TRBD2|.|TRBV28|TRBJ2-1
TGTGCCAGCAGCCTAACTAGCGGGGGCTCCTACAATGAGCAGTTCTTC
CASSLTSGGSYNEQFF
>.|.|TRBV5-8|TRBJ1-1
TGTGCCAGCAGCTTGGGCTGGCCGAACACTGAAGCTTTCTTT
CASSLGWPNTEAFF
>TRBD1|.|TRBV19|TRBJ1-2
TGTGCCAGTCTCCCTACGCAGGGGGCTCGGGGCTACACCTTC
CASLPTQGARGYTF
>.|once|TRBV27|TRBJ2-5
TGTGCCAGCAGTTTATTCAGGGTCGGAGAGACCCAGTACTTC
CASSLFRVGETQYF
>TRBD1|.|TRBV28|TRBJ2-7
TGTGCCAGCAGACCTTGGACAGGGGGGTACTACGAGCAGTACTTC
CASRPWTGGYYEQYF
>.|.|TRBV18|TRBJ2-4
TGTGCCAGCTCACCACCGGTCGGGGTTGACTTAGCCAAAAACATTCAGTACTTC
CASSPPVGVDLAKNIQYF
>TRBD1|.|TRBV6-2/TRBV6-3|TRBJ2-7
TGTGCCAGCAGCCGCACAGGGGGAACCTACGAGCAGTACTTC
CASSRTGGTYEQYF
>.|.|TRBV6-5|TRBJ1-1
TGTGCCAGCAAGCAGGCTATACAGACTGAAGCTTTCTTT
CASKQAIQTEAFF
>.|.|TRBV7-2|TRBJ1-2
TGTGCCAGCAGCTTAGGGGCCTCCGCTAACTATGGCTACACCTTC
CASSLGASANYGYTF
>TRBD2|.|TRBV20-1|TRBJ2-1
TGCAGTGCTCGTGGACTAGCGGGGGCCTCTTACAATGAGCAGTTCTTC
CSARGLAGASYNEQFF
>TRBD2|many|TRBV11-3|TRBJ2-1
TGTGCCAGCAGCTCCCGCTCCAAGACTAGCGGGAGGGGTGAGCAGTTCTTC
CASSSRSKTSGRGEQFF
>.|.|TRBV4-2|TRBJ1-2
TGTGCCAGCAGCCAAGAGCAGGGGCCCTATGGCTACACCTTC
CASSQEQGPYGYTF
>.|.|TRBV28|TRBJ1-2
TGTGCCAGCAGTTTCAGGGCCTATGGCTACACCTTC
CASSFRAYGYTF
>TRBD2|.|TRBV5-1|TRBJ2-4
TGCGCCAGCAGCCCTGGACTAGCTGGGAACATTCAGTACTTC
CASSPGLAGNIQYF
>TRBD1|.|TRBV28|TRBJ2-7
TGTGCCAGCAGTTTGGACAGGGGGCCGGGCGAGCAGTACTTC
CASSLDRGPGEQYF
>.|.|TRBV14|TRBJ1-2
TGTGCCAGCAGCCGGGCCGCGGGTTATGGCTACACCTTC
CASSRAAGYGYTF
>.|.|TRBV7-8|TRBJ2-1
TGTGCCAGCAGCTATCTAGAGAATGAGCAGTTCTTC
CASSYLENEQFF
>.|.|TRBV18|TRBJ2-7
TGTGCCAGCTCACCACCTCCGTACATATCCTCGGGGGAGCAGTACTTC
CASSPPPYISSGEQYF
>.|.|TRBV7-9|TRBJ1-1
TGTGCCAGCAGCCCATGGGACATATGGAGCACTGAAGCTTTCTTT
CASSPWDIWSTEAFF